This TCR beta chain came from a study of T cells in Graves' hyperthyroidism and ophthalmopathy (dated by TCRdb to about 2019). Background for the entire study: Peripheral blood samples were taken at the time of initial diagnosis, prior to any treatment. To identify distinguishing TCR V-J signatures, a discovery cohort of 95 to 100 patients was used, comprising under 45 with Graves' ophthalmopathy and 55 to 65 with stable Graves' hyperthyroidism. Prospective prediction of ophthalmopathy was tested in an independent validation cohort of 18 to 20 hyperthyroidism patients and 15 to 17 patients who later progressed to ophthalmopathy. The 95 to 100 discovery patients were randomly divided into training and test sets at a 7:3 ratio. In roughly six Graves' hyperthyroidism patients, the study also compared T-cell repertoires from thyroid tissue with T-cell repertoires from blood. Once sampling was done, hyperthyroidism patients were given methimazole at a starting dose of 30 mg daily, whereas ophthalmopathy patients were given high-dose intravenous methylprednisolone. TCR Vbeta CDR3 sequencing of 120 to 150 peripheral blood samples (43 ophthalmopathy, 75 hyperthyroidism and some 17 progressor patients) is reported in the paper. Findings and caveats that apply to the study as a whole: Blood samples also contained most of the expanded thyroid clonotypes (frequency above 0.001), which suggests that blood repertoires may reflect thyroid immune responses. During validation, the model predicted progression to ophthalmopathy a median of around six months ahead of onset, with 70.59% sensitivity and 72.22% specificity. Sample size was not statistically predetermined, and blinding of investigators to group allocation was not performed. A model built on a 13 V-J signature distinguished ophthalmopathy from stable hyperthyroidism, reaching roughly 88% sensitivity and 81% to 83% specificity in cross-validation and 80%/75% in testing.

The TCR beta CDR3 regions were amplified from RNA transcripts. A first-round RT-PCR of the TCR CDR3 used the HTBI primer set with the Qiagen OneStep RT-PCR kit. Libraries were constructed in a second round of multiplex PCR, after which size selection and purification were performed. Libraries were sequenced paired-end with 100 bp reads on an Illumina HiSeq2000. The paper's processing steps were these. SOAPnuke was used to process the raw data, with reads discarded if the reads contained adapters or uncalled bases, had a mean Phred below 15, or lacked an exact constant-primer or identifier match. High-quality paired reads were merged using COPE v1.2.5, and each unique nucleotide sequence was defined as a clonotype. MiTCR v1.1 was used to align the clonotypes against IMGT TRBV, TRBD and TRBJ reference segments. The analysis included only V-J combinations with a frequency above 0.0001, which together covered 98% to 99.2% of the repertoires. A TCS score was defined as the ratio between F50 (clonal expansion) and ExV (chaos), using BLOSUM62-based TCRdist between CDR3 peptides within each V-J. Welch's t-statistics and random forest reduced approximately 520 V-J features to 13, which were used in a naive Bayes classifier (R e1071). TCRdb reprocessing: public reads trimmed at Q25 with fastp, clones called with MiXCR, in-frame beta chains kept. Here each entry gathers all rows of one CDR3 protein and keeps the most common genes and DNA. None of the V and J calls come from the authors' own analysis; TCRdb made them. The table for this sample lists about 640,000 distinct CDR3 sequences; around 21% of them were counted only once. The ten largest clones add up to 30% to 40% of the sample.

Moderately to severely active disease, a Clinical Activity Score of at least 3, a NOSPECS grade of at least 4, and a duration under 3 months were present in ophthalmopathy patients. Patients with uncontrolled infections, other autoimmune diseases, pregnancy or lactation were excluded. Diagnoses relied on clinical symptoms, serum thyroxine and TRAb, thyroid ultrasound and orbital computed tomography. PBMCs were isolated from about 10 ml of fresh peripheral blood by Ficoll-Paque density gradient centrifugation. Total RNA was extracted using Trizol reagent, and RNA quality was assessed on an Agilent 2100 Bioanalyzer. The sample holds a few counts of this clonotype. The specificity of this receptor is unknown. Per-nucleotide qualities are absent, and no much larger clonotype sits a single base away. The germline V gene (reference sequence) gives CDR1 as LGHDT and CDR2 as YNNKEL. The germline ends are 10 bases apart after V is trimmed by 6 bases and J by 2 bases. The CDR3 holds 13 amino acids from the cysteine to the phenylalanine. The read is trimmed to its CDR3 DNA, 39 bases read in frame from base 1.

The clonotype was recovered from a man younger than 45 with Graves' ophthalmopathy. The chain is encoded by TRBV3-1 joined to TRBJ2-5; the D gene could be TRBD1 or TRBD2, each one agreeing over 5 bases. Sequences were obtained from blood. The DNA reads TGTGCCAGCAGTGGGGGTTTTCAAGAGACCCAGTACTTC. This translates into CASSGGFQETQYF.